This T cell receptor (beta chain) was documented in a study of T cell responses to AZD1222 COVID-19 vaccine. General study findings and limits: Spike-specific TCR depth and breadth grew after two AZD1222 doses.

The CDR3 is 14 residues long. V gave up 4 bases and J gave up 4 bases, with 14 bases separating them. CDR1 SGHVS and CDR2 FNYEAQ come from the germline V gene. This table comes from immunoSEQ multiplex PCR, and its TCRdb copy is limited to in-frame clones, with some not included. The sample shows some 180,000 clones, approximately 93% of them seen only once. Turning to this clone: Its target is unknown.

The TCR was taken from an adult who received the AZD1222 COVID-19 vaccine. The sequencing here drew on peripheral blood, taken 28 days after the second AZD1222 dose. The chain joins TRBV7-6 to TRBJ2-7; TRBD1 is a possible D gene (6 bases). CDR3 sequence reads: CASSYRVGPYEQYF. In DNA, the CDR3 is TGTGCCAGCAGCTACAGGGTAGGGCCTTACGAGCAGTACTTC.